Listed below are T cell receptor beta chains from one sample, sequenced in a study of blood T cell repertoires in COVID-19. Clones were read by immunoSEQ multiplex PCR, and TCRdb kept only the in-frame ones, dropping some. The repertoire has under 350,000 clones, 65% to 90% of them found once; the top ten carry roughly 4.2%. Material for sequencing was PBMCs or T cells enriched from blood (not recorded which). These receptors were taken from a woman between 40 and 50 years old with acute COVID-19. Each CDR3 is given with its conserved first and last residue. D genes are given only for firm matches. Size values are once, few and many counts, or a class for expanded clones, and some rows have none.

clone size,V gene,D gene,J gene,CDR3 DNA,CDR3 protein
NA,TRBV3-1/TRBV3-2,NA,TRBJ1-6,TGTGCCAGCAGACCCCAGGGATTTAATTCACCCCTCCACTTT,CASRPQGFNSPLHF
NA,TRBV29-1,NA,TRBJ1-1,TGCAGCGTTGAAGATGGAGGATGGACTGAAGCTTTCTTT,CSVEDGGWTEAFF
NA,TRBV15,NA,TRBJ2-1,TGTGCCACCAGCAGAGATCTGGACGGGGTTCAGTTCTTC,CATSRDLDGVQFF
NA,TRBV7-9,TRBD1,TRBJ1-1,TGTGCCAGCAGCGTGCAGGGGGGCAACACTGAAGCTTTCTTT,CASSVQGGNTEAFF
few,TRBV20-1,TRBD2,TRBJ2-1,TGCAGTGCTAGTCCCTTTAGCGGGAGCTCCTACAATGAGCAGTTCTTC,CSASPFSGSSYNEQFF
NA,TRBV4-1,NA,TRBJ2-3,TGCGCCAGCAGCCAACCTAAGATGGGGGCATCCACAGATACGCAGTATTTT,CASSQPKMGASTDTQYF
NA,TRBV18,TRBD1,TRBJ1-2,TGTGCCAGCTCACCGGGCGGGACAGGAGTACTGTCTAACTATGGCTACACCTTC,CASSPGGTGVLSNYGYTF
NA,TRBV7-8,NA,TRBJ2-5,TGTGCCAGCAGCTTAGCGGCGGGCGGACAAGAGACCCAGTACTTC,CASSLAAGGQETQYF
NA,TRBV19,NA,TRBJ1-4,TGTGCCAGTAGCCGGGGGGGCGAACAACTGTTTTTT,CASSRGGEQLFF
NA,TRBV19,NA,TRBJ2-3,TGTGCCAGTAGTCCCGGGACTGGAGATACGCAGTATTTT,CASSPGTGDTQYF
NA,TRBV7-9,TRBD1,TRBJ1-3,TGTGCCAGCAGTATATACAATTCAGGGGGACGTGGAAACACCATATATTTT,CASSIYNSGGRGNTIYF
NA,TRBV4-1,NA,TRBJ2-1,TGCGCCAGCAGCCGTAGGGGAACCTACAATGAGCAGTTCTTC,CASSRRGTYNEQFF
NA,TRBV19,NA,TRBJ1-4,TGTGCCAGTAGTATCACCGGGATTTCTGAAAAACTGTTTTTT,CASSITGISEKLFF
NA,TRBV7-2,TRBD1,TRBJ1-2,TGTGCCAGCACTAGACAGGGCTACTATGGCTACACCTTC,CASTRQGYYGYTF
NA,TRBV5-4,NA,TRBJ1-1,TGTGCCAGCAGCGTAGACTCTGGGTCGAACACTGAAGCTTTCTTT,CASSVDSGSNTEAFF
NA,TRBV18,TRBD1,TRBJ1-1,TGTGCCAGCTCAATAGTACCGGGACAGACGAACACTGAAGCTTTCTTT,CASSIVPGQTNTEAFF
NA,TRBV18,NA,TRBJ2-7,TGTGCCAGCTCAATTAACCCCCAGACAAAGCACGAGCAGTACTTC,CASSINPQTKHEQYF
NA,TRBV2,NA,TRBJ1-5,TGTGCCAGCAGGGGGACTATCTCGGGGAGCAATCAGCCCCAGCATTTT,CASRGTISGSNQPQHF